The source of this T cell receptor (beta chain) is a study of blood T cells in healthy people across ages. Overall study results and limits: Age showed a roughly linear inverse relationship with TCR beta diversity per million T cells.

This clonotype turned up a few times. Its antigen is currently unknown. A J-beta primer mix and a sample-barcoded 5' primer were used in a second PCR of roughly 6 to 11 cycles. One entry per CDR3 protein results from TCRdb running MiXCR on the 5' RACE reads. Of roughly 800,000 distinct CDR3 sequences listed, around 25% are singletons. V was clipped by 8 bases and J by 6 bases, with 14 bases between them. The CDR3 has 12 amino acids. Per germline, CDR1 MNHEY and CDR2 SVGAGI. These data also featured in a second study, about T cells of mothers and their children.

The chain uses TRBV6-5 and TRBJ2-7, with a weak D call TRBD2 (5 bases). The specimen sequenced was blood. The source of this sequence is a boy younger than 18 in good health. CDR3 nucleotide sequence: TGTGCCAGCTCCGGGATTCCCGGCGAGCAGTACTTC. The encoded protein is CASSGIPGEQYF.